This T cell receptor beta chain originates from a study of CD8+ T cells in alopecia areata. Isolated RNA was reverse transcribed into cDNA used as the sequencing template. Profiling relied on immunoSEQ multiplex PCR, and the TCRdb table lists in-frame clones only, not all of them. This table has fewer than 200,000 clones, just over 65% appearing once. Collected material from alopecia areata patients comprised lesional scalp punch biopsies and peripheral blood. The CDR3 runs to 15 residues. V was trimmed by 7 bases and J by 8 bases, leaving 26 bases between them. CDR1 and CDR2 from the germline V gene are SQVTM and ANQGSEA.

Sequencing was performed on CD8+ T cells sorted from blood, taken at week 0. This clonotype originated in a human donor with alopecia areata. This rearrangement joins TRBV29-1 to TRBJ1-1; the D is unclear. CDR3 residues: CSGCLPPRICAEAFF. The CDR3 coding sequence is TGCAGCGGGTGCTTACCCCCCAGGATCTGCGCCGAAGCTTTCTTT. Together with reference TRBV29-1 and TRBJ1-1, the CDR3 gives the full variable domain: SAVISQKPSRDICQRGTSLTIQCQVDSQVTMMFWYRQQPGQSLTLIATANQGSEATYESGFVIDKFPISRPNLTFSTLTVSNMSPEDSSIYLCSGCLPPRICAEAFFGQGTRLTVV.